This T cell receptor beta chain was sequenced during a study of blood T cell repertoires in COVID-19. Method: immunoSEQ multiplex PCR; TCRdb's copy keeps in-frame clones and lacks some. This table has some 180,000 clones, around nine tenths appearing once. The CDR3 has 16 residues. Germline V gene sequence: CDR1 SGHRS, CDR2 YFSETQ. Trimming took 3 bases from V and 3 from J; bases not matched to a gene: 11. The Seattle site enrolled patients during active infection and followed them longitudinally. This TCR was recovered from an elderly woman with COVID-19, enrolled during active disease. The gene calls are TRBV5-1 and TRBJ1-2; TRBD1 aligns across 7 bases. Sequencing used peripheral blood. The CDR3 DNA follows: TGCGCCAGCAGCTGGGGACAGCTCCTTGGTGACTATGGCTACACCTTC. Protein product: CASSWGQLLGDYGYTF.